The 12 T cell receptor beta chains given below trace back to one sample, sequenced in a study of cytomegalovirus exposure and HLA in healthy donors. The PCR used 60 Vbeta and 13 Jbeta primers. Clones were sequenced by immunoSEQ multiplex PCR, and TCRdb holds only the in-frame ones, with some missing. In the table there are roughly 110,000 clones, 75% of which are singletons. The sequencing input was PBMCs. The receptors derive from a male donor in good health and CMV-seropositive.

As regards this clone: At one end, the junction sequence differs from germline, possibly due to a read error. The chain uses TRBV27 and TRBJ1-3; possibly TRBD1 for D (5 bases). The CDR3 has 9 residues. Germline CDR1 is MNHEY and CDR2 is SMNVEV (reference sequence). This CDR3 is CASSLKKGF. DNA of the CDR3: TGTGCCAGCAGTTTAAAGAAGGGGTTT.

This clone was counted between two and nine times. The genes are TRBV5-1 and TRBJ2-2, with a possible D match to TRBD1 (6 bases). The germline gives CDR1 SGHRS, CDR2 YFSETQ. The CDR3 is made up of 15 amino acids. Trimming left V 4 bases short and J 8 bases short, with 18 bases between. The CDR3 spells CASSPSVGAAGELFF. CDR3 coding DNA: TGCGCCAGCAGCCCGTCTGTGGGGGCGGCTGGGGAGCTGTTTTTT. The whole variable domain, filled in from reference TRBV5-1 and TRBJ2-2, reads KAGVTQTPRYLIKTRGQQVTLSCSPISGHRSVSWYQQTPGQGLQFLFEYFSETQRNKGNFPGRFSGRQFSNSRSEMNVSTLELGDSALYLCASSPSVGAAGELFFGEGSRLTVL.

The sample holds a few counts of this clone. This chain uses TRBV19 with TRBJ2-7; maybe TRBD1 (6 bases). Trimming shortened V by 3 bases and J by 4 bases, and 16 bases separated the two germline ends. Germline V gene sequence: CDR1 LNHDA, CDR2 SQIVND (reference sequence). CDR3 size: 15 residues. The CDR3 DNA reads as TGTGCCAGTAGTATGGCCAGGGGCTCCTGGTACGAGCAGTACTTC. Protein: CASSMARGSWYEQYF.

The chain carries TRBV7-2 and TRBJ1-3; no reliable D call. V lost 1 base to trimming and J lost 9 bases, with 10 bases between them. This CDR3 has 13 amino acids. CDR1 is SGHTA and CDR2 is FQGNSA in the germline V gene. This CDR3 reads CASSLGTPSTIYF. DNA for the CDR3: TGTGCCAGCAGCTTAGGAACACCAAGCACCATATATTTT.

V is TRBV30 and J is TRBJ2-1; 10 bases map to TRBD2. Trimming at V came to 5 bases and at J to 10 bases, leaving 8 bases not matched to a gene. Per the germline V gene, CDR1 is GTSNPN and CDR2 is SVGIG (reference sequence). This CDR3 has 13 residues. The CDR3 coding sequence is TGTGCCTGGGCCGGGACTAGCGATGGGGAGCAGTTCTTC. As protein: CAWAGTSDGEQFF.

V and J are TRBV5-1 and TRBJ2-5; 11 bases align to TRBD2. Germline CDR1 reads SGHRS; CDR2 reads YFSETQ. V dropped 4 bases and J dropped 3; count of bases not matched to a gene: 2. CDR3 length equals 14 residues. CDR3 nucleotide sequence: TGCGCCAGCAGCCCGGGACTAGCGGAAGAGACCCAGTACTTC. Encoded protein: CASSPGLAEETQYF. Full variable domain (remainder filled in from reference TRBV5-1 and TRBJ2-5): KAGVTQTPRYLIKTRGQQVTLSCSPISGHRSVSWYQQTPGQGLQFLFEYFSETQRNKGNFPGRFSGRQFSNSRSEMNVSTLELGDSALYLCASSPGLAEETQYFGPGTRLLVL.

This CDR3 reads CASSDRTGTYNEQFF. CDR3 bases: TGTGCCAGCAGTGACCGGACAGGGACCTACAATGAGCAGTTCTTC. The chain is built from TRBV6-4 and TRBJ2-1, with 8 bases identical to TRBD1. Germline assignment: CDR1 MRHNA and CDR2 SNTAGT. The trim removed 2 bases at V and 2 bases at J, leaving 2 bases unmatched. This CDR3 region has 15 residues.

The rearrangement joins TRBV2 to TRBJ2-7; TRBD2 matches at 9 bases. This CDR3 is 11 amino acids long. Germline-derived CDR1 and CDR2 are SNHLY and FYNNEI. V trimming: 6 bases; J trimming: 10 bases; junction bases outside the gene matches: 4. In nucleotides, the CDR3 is TGTGCCAGCAGCCCCGGGACTAGCCAGTACTTC. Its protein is CASSPGTSQYF.

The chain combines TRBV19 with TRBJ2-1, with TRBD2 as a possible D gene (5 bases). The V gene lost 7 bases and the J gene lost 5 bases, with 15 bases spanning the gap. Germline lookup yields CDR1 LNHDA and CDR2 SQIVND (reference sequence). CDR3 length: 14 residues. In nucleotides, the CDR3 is TGTGCCAGTATTGGACCCGGAGGACACAATGAGCAGTTCTTC. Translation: CASIGPGGHNEQFF.

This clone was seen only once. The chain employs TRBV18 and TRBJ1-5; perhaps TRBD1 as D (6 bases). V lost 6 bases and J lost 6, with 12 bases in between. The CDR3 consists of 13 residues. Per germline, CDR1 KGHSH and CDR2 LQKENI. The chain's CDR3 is CASSPSTGQPQHF. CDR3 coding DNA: TGTGCCAGCTCCCCTTCGACAGGTCAGCCCCAGCATTTT.

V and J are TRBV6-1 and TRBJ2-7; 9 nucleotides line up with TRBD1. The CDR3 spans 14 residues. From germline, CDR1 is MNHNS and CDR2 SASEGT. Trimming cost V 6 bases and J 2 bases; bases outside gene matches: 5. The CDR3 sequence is CASRWTGDTYEQYF. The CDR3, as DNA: TGTGCCAGCAGATGGACAGGGGACACCTACGAGCAGTACTTC.

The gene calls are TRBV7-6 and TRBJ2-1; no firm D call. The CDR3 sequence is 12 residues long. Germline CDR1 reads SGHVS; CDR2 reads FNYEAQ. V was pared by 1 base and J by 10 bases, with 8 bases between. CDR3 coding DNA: TGTGCCAGCAGCTTAGATCCGCGGGAGCAGTTCTTC. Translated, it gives CASSLDPREQFF.